Each of the 5 T cell receptor beta chains below was sequenced from the same sample in a study of cytomegalovirus exposure and HLA in healthy donors. PCR employed 60 Vbeta and 13 Jbeta primers. Produced via immunoSEQ multiplex PCR; TCRdb's table is partial and in-frame only. This table has nearly 200,000 clones, 82% appearing once. Sample: PBMCs. The origin of the receptors is a woman in her fifties or sixties in good health and CMV-seropositive.

The sample holds a few counts of this clone. This rearrangement joins TRBV5-5 to TRBJ1-4; unclear D gene. Germline CDR1 and CDR2: SGHKS and YYEKEE (reference sequence). CDR3 length equals 14 residues. V was pared by 4 bases and J by 0 bases, with 7 bases between. In DNA, the CDR3 is TGTGCCAGCAGCATACAAACAACTAATGAAAAACTGTTTTTT. Protein product: CASSIQTTNEKLFF.

There are a few counts of this clone. The V gene is TRBV11-2, the J gene TRBJ2-3, with D tentatively TRBD2 (5 bases). Looked up from germline, CDR1 is SGHAT and CDR2 is FQNNGV. This CDR3 has 14 amino acids. V lost 5 bases to trimming and J lost 6 bases, with 15 bases between them. The CDR3 loop reads CASSLNAGRDTQYF. DNA for the CDR3: TGTGCCAGCAGCCTTAACGCGGGTAGGGATACGCAGTATTTT.

This rearrangement joins TRBV30 to TRBJ2-7, with a possible D match to TRBD2 (5 bases). The length of the CDR3 is 11 residues. From germline, CDR1 is GTSNPN and CDR2 SVGIG (reference sequence). V was cut by 3 bases and J by 4 bases, with 7 bases left in between. The CDR3 DNA reads TGTGCCTGGAGCGAGGGATACGAGCAGTACTTC. Translation gives CAWSEGYEQYF.

The chain carries TRBV19 and TRBJ2-7; D remains unclear. With 5 bases removed from V and 2 bases from J, the gap between germline ends came to 10 bases. The germline V gene has CDR1 LNHDA and CDR2 SQIVND (reference sequence). The CDR3 has 13 amino acids. CDR3 sequence reads: CASSGQRAYEQYF. CDR3 nucleotides: TGTGCCAGTAGTGGTCAGCGTGCCTACGAGCAGTACTTC. Using reference TRBV19 and TRBJ2-7 for the parts outside the CDR3, the full variable domain is DGGITQSPKYLFRKEGQNVTLSCEQNLNHDAMYWYRQDPGQGLRLIYYSQIVNDFQKGDIAEGYSVSREKKESFPLTVTSAQKNPTAFYLCASSGQRAYEQYFGPGTRLTVT.

This chain links TRBV6-5 with TRBJ2-5, with unresolved D. Germline V gene sequence: CDR1 MNHEY, CDR2 SVGAGI. The CDR3 is made up of 15 amino acids. V was clipped by 2 bases and J by 4 bases, with 14 bases between them. CDR3 loop: CASSYGAGRRETQYF. DNA for the CDR3: TGTGCCAGCAGTTACGGTGCAGGTCGTCGAGAGACCCAGTACTTC.